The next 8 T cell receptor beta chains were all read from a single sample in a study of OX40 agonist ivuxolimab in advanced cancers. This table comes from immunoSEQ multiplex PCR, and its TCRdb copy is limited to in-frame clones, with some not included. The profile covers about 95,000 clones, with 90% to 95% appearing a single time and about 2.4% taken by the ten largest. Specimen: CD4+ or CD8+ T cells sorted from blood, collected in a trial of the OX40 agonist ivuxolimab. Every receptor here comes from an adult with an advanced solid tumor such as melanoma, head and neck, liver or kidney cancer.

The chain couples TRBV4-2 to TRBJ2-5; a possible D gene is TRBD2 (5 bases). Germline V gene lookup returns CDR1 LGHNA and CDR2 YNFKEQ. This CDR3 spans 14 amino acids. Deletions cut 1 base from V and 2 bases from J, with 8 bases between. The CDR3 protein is CASSQGTPQETQYF. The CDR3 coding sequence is TGTGCCAGCAGCCAAGGGACTCCACAAGAGACCCAGTACTTC.

The CDR3 nucleotides read TGTGCCATACGTACCGGGACAACCAGCTCCTACAATGAGCAGTTCTTC. Amino acid sequence: CAIRTGTTSSYNEQFF. The genes are TRBV10-3 and TRBJ2-1; D is perhaps TRBD1 (6 bases). V lost 9 bases and J 0 bases, leaving 18 bases between the germline ends. The CDR3 has 16 amino acids. Per the germline V gene, CDR1 is ENHRY and CDR2 is SYGVKD.

The chain's CDR3 is CAGLESNEQFF. The CDR3 nucleotides read TGTGCCGGGTTGGAGAGCAATGAGCAGTTCTTC. The V call is TRBV30, the J call TRBJ2-1; D unclear. The CDR3 runs 11 residues. Trimming left V 8 bases short and J 6 bases short, with 11 bases between. CDR1 is GTSNPN, CDR2 SVGIG, per germline (reference sequence).

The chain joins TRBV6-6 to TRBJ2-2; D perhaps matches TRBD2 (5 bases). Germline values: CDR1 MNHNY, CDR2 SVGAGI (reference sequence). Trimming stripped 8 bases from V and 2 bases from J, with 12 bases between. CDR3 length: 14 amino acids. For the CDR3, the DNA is TGTGCCAGCCGAAGTACGGGAAACACCGGGGAGCTGTTTTTT. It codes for CASRSTGNTGELFF.

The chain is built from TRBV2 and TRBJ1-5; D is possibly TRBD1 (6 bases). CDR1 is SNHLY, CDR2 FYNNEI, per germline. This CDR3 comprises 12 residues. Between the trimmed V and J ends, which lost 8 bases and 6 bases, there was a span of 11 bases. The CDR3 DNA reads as TGTGCCAGCTCAGGGGCCGCTCAGCCCCAGCATTTT. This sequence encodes CASSGAAQPQHF.

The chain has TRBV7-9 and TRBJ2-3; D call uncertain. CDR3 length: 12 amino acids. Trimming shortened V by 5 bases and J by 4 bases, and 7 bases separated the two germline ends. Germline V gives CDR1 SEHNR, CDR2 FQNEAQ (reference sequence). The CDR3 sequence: CASSPNADTQYF. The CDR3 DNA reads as TGTGCCAGCAGCCCGAATGCAGATACGCAGTATTTT.

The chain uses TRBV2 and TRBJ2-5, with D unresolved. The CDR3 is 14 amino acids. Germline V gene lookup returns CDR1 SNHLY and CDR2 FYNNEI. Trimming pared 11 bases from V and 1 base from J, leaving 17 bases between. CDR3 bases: TGTGCCGCGTTAGAACCCCAGCCCCAAGAGACCCAGTACTTC. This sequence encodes CAALEPQPQETQYF.

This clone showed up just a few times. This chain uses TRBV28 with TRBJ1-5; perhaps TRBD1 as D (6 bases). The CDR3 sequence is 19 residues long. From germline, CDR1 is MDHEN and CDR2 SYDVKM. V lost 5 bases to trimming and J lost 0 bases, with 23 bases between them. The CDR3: CASSPRGGLYVGSNQPQHF. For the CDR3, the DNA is TGTGCCAGCAGTCCCCGCGGGGGCCTCTATGTGGGTAGCAATCAGCCCCAGCATTTT.